The T cell receptor (beta chain) described here comes from a study of blood T cell repertoires in COVID-19 (dated by TCRdb to between 2020 and 2021). As for the study more broadly: The collaborator samples originated in the United States, Italy and Spain and spanned the acute and convalescent phases of COVID-19. The material from the prospective study consisted of cDNA or gDNA derived from T cells, B-cell-depleted T cells, or PBMCs. Subjects who had been exposed to COVID-19, were actively infected with it, or had recovered from it provided the deeply sampled blood TCRbeta repertoires that made up the dataset. A freely available public database, intended as a resource for researchers studying the immune response to SARS-CoV-2, is where the repertoires were released. Samples were obtained from the ongoing ImmuneRACE study (first 160 participants) and from 1,200 or so subjects provided by 6 global collaborators. Sample metadata almost always included a de-identified subject ID, COVID-19 status, age in years and sex. HLA class I and class II types, where available, came from metadata supplied by the sample provider rather than from assay-based typing.

Whole blood was collected in K2EDTA tubes by collaborating institutions according to the institutions' own protocols. Collaborator samples were shipped for TCRbeta analysis as frozen whole blood, isolated PBMCs, or DNA extracted from either sample type. General findings and caveats noted by the study authors: The amount of clinical and demographic metadata varied by source and participant and was provided uncurated.

TCRbeta CDR3 regions were amplified from genomic DNA by means of the immunoSEQ Assay, a bias-controlled multiplex PCR. Under the source paper's analysis protocol: Within the assay, amplification of reference gene primers was used to estimate how many nucleated cells each sample contained. To quantify the absolute abundance of each unique TCRbeta CDR3 rearrangement, sequence reads were collapsed and filtered. For each sample, productive Simpson clonality was calculated as the square root of Simpson's diversity index across productive rearrangements. TCRdb took over this immuneACCESS table, retaining in-frame rearrangements with V and J assigned. Such tables are incomplete; in checked studies, under half of the missing clones stem from an unresolved V gene, and the remainder is unexplained. The DNA gave D and trimming, while V, J and clone size come from that table. The sample data list approximately 190,000 clones, and over 75% of these were observed just once. Nearly 0.55% of the sample is held by the ten biggest clonotypes.

About this clone itself: It lacks a known antigen. Qualities for individual bases were not recorded, and no much larger clone is one base off.

Sequencing was carried out using peripheral blood. The clonotype was recovered from a man aged 50-60 years with acute or convalescent COVID-19.

The encoded CDR3 is CASSLLAGLTDTQYF. The DNA is TGTGCCAGCAGCCTACTAGCGGGGCTCACAGATACGCAGTATTTT. The rearrangement joined TRBV6-6 to TRBJ2-3, with TRBD2 identical over 10 junction bases. From its cysteine to its phenylalanine, the CDR3 spans 15 amino acids. CDR3 DNA is the only sequence kept; it has 45 bases, read in frame from the first base. Germline trimming: 6 bases from V, 2 bases from J; junction bases outside gene matches: 5. Looking up the germline V gene (reference sequence) yields CDR1 MNHNY and CDR2 SVGAGI.